These 19 T cell receptor beta chains share one sample of origin, sequenced in a study of CD8 T cells in Susac syndrome (dated by TCRdb to between 2019 and 2020). The protocol used for the library was the immunoSEQ multiplex PCR assay. RNA was extracted using the RNeasy kit, and roughly 0.45 to 1 ug of the RNA was reverse transcribed with random hexamers. TCRdb reworked the public reads: Q25 trimming with fastp, MiXCR clone assembly, productive beta chains retained. Identical CDR3 protein sequences are pooled into one entry, listed with their most common genes and DNA. The sample profile shows about 430,000 distinct CDR3 sequences; around 85% of them were found once. More than 0.09% of the sample lies in the top ten. Sequenced sample: CD8+ T cells from PBMCs. All receptors come from a human donor with multiple sclerosis.

This clonotype was counted a few times. The chain carries TRBV12-3 or TRBV12-4 and TRBJ1-4; D unresolved. Trimming took off 1 base at V and 2 bases at J, with 8 bases between the two ends. This CDR3 has 15 amino acids. CDR3 protein: CASSLEGATNEKLFF. The CDR3 DNA sequence: TGTGCCAGCAGTTTAGAGGGTGCCACTAATGAAAAACTGTTTTTT.

The chain has TRBV30 and TRBJ2-6; tentatively, D is TRBD1 or TRBD2 (5 bases each). The CDR3 runs to 14 residues. Germline CDR1 and CDR2: GTSNPN and SVGIG (reference sequence). Trimming shortened V by 3 bases and J by 4 bases, and 10 bases separated the two germline ends. CDR3 residues: CAWREGTGANVLTF. The CDR3, as DNA: TGTGCCTGGAGAGAGGGGACCGGGGCCAACGTCCTGACTTTC.

The chain has TRBV10-3 and TRBJ2-5, with D perhaps matching TRBD1 (6 bases). The CDR3 totals 15 residues. With 2 bases removed from V and 3 bases from J, the gap between germline ends came to 13 bases. From germline, CDR1 is ENHRY and CDR2 SYGVKD. CDR3 coding DNA: TGTGCCATCAGTGAGCTTGGACAGCCAAAAGAGACCCAGTACTTC. It codes for CAISELGQPKETQYF.

This sequence joins TRBV12-5 and TRBJ2-7; TRBD1 matches at 7 bases. The V and J ends lost 1 base and 1 base, in that order; junction bases with no gene match: 1. Germline CDR1 and CDR2: LGHNT and FRNRAP. This CDR3 has 14 amino acids. CDR3 sequence (DNA): TGTGCTAGTGGTTTGGGACAGGGTTCCTACGAGCAGTACTTC. Its protein is CASGLGQGSYEQYF.

The rearrangement links TRBV11-2 to TRBJ2-3, with 10 bases lining up with TRBD1. The CDR3 has 14 amino acids. Trimming at V came to 5 bases and at J to 10 bases, leaving 9 bases not matched to a gene. Germline lookup yields CDR1 SGHAT and CDR2 FQNNGV. Here the CDR3 DNA reads TGTGCCAGCAGCGGGCCGGGACAGGGGATGGCGCAGTATTTT. Amino acids: CASSGPGQGMAQYF.

V and J are TRBV5-1 and TRBJ2-7; no firm D call. This CDR3 spans 17 amino acids. Per the germline V gene, CDR1 is SGHRS and CDR2 is YFSETQ. Trimming removed 2 bases at V and 1 base at J, with 19 bases between. The CDR3 DNA follows: TGCGCCAGCAGCTTTATCTTCCTGGGCAGTCCATCCTACGAGCAGTACTTC. Protein: CASSFIFLGSPSYEQYF.

V gene TRBV27 combines with J gene TRBJ2-1, with TRBD1 identical over 8 bases. There are 13 residues in the CDR3. Germline lookup yields CDR1 MNHEY and CDR2 SMNVEV (reference sequence). With 5 bases clipped from V and 8 bases from J, the junction kept 5 bases outside the gene matches. CDR3 in amino acids: CASSMTGVDEQFF. The CDR3 region has the DNA TGTGCCAGCAGTATGACAGGGGTGGATGAGCAGTTCTTC.

The chain carries TRBV4-2 and TRBJ2-1, with D perhaps assigned TRBD1 or TRBD2 (5 bases each). Germline CDR1 is LGHNA and CDR2 is YNFKEQ. Trimming cost V 1 base and J 5 bases, with 6 bases left between them. The CDR3 has 13 amino acids. The CDR3 DNA follows: TGTGCCAGCAGCCAAGGGGGGAACAATGAGCAGTTCTTC. The encoded protein is CASSQGGNNEQFF.

The chain carries TRBV3-1 and TRBJ1-2; D gene ambiguous. The germline CDR1 and CDR2 sequences are LGHDT and YNNKEL (reference sequence). With 5 bases removed from V and 4 bases from J, the gap between germline ends came to 11 bases. The CDR3 is made up of 13 amino acids. CDR3 in DNA: TGTGCCAGCAGCACCCCAGAATCCTATGGCTACACCTTC. Amino acid sequence: CASSTPESYGYTF.

This clonotype was recorded only once. This rearrangement joins TRBV4-1 to TRBJ1-2; TRBD1 is a possible D gene (6 bases). Trimming left V 4 bases short and J 0 bases short, with 12 bases between. The CDR3 loop spans 15 amino acids. Germline loops: CDR1 MGHRA, CDR2 YSYEKL. DNA of the CDR3: TGCGCCAGCAGCCCAGGACAGAATACTAACTATGGCTACACCTTC. Its protein is CASSPGQNTNYGYTF.

This sequence joins TRBV15 and TRBJ1-1; D unresolved. Germline lookup yields CDR1 LNHNV and CDR2 YYDKDF (reference sequence). The CDR3 spans 11 residues. The V gene lost 1 base and the J gene lost 12 bases, with 9 bases spanning the gap. Written as DNA, the CDR3 is TGTGCCACCAGCAGAGGTCTGAAGCCTTTCTTT. It yields the protein CATSRGLKPFF. Drawing the rest from reference TRBV15 and TRBJ1-1, the complete variable domain is DAMVIQNPRYQVTQFGKPVTLSCSQTLNHNVMYWYQQKSSQAPKLLFHYYDKDFNNEADTPDNFQSRRPNTSFCFLDIRSPGLGDTAMYLCATSRGLKPFFGQGTRLTVV.

This clonotype was seen once. The chain joins TRBV10-3 to TRBJ1-1; D may be TRBD1 (6 bases). CDR1 is ENHRY and CDR2 is SYGVKD in the germline V gene. V was pared by 0 bases and J by 5 bases, with 13 bases between. This CDR3 region has 15 residues. The CDR3 loop reads CAISESNRAGTEAFF. CDR3 DNA: TGTGCCATCAGTGAGTCAAACAGGGCGGGGACTGAAGCTTTCTTT.

This chain links TRBV5-1 with TRBJ1-1; D perhaps matches TRBD1 (6 bases). Per germline, CDR1 SGHRS and CDR2 YFSETQ. CDR3 length: 12 residues. Trimming removed 4 bases from V and 8 bases from J, with 12 bases in between. CDR3 in DNA: TGCGCCAGCAGCAATACAGGGTCGGAAGCTTTCTTT. It yields the protein CASSNTGSEAFF.

The chain links TRBV12-3 or TRBV12-4 to TRBJ1-2; 7 bases fit TRBD1. J lost 4 bases, V lost 3 bases, and 5 bases had no gene match. This CDR3 has 14 residues. CDR3 residues: CASSFYRGGYGYTF. DNA of the CDR3: TGTGCCAGCAGTTTTTACAGGGGCGGCTATGGCTACACCTTC.

The chain links TRBV20-1 to TRBJ2-1; D uncertain. The germline CDR1 and CDR2 sequences are DFQATT and SNEGSKA (reference sequence). CDR3 length equals 13 residues. V gave up 6 bases and J gave up 1 base, with 10 bases separating them. CDR3 DNA: TGCAGTGCCAGGCTCAGGTCCTACAATGAGCAGTTCTTC. Protein product: CSARLRSYNEQFF.

This clonotype was seen only a few times. J is TRBJ2-1 and V is TRBV11-1; 8 positions match TRBD2. V lost 5 bases to trimming and J lost 7 bases; unmatched junction nucleotides: 13. Germline V gene sequence: CDR1 SGHAT, CDR2 FQDESV (reference sequence). The CDR3 is made up of 16 amino acids. The CDR3, as DNA: TGTGCCAGCAGCCACATGGGACTAGTGGGGGAAAATGAGCAGTTCTTC. Residues: CASSHMGLVGENEQFF.

This clonotype was detected only a few times. V usage is TRBV6-1 and J usage is TRBJ1-1; D unclear. Germline V gene sequence: CDR1 MNHNS, CDR2 SASEGT. The CDR3 is 14 residues long. Deletions cut 5 bases from V and 2 bases from J, with 12 bases between. The CDR3 DNA reads as TGTGCCAGCAGTTCCCTTGGAGTCAACACTGAAGCTTTCTTT. It yields the protein CASSSLGVNTEAFF.

This clonotype appeared a single time. The J gene is TRBJ2-1, the V gene TRBV20-1; 13 nucleotides match TRBD2. Germline CDR1 DFQATT, CDR2 SNEGSKA (reference sequence). The CDR3 consists of 14 residues. V lost 6 bases, J lost 7 bases, and 6 bases stayed unmatched. Here the CDR3 DNA reads TGCAGTGCGCGGACTAGCGGGAGTGGGAATGAGCAGTTCTTC. This gives the protein CSARTSGSGNEQFF.

The genes are TRBV19 and TRBJ2-7; 9 bases match TRBD2. Germline V gene sequence: CDR1 LNHDA, CDR2 SQIVND (reference sequence). The CDR3 is made up of 14 amino acids. V gave up 4 bases and J gave up 0 bases; unmatched junction bases: 1. CDR3 nucleotide sequence: TGTGCCAGTAGTAATAGCGGGAGCTCCTACGAGCAGTACTTC. Its protein is CASSNSGSSYEQYF.